This T cell receptor beta chain comes out of a study of OX40 agonist ivuxolimab in advanced cancers. Regarding the study in general: The costimulatory receptor OX40 (CD134) was targeted by ivuxolimab, a fully human IgG2 agonistic monoclonal antibody. Intravenous ivuxolimab was administered to patients every 2 weeks at six dose levels: 0.01, 0.1, 0.3, 1.5, 3 and 10 mg/kg. Of the approximately 50 dose-escalation patients, hepatocellular carcinoma was present in 19, melanoma in some 15, renal cell carcinoma in 9 and head and neck cancer in 9. The dose-escalation cohort was almost 85% male with a mean age of about 58 years, ranging from roughly 23 to 90. Patients were allowed to have had prior anti-PD-1, anti-PD-L1 or anti-CTLA-4 therapy, and 30% to 40% of the dose-escalation patients had previously received checkpoint inhibitors. Partial responses occurred in three dose-escalation patients, of whom one had hepatocellular carcinoma and two had cutaneous melanoma. The purpose of peripheral TCRbeta sequencing was to test whether ivuxolimab changed TCR sequence diversity and led to clonal T-cell expansion. The monotherapy dose-escalation portion (N of about 52 patients) of the phase I ivuxolimab trial is reported in the paper.

For sequencing of the TCRbeta CDR3 region, genomic DNA was extracted from the sorted cells. TCRbeta CDR3 regions were sequenced using the immunoSEQ Assay. TCRdb took over this immuneACCESS table, retaining in-frame rearrangements with V and J assigned. Such tables are incomplete; in checked studies, under half of the missing clones stem from an unresolved V gene, and the remainder is unexplained. The sample includes about 38,000 clones, with approximately 92% observed a single time. In total, the top ten clones hold 7.5% to 10% of the sample. What the work shows at the level of the full study, not this receptor alone: Which antigens the clonally expanded peripheral T cells were specific for was not determined. Low levels of normalized T-cell clonal expansion were also seen in some patients who did not respond. After ivuxolimab, CD8+ T cells had more expanded clones than CD4+ T cells on average. Clonal expansion of both CD4+ and CD8+ blood T cells was observed from baseline to week 6 at doses 0.1 to 3.0 mg/kg. In the 0.1-3.0 mg/kg groups, partial responders were among the patients with the lowest normalized peripheral clonal expansion, particularly in CD8+ T cells.

The trial excluded patients who had a history of autoimmune disease or who were on systemic immunosuppression. Peripheral blood for TCR sequencing was drawn from every dose cohort at baseline, at cycle 4 day 1 and at cycle 7 day 1. The samples were taken from a phase I, first-in-human, multicenter, open-label dose-escalation trial of ivuxolimab. Adults with locally advanced or metastatic melanoma, renal cell carcinoma, hepatocellular carcinoma or head and neck squamous cell carcinoma were enrolled in the trial. CD4+ and CD8+ T cells were sorted separately from peripheral blood before TCR sequencing. The germline V gene (reference sequence) gives CDR1 as SGHNT and CDR2 as YYREEE. The germline ends are 7 bases apart after V is trimmed by 0 bases and J by 0 bases. The CDR3 spans 15 residues, from the cysteine through the phenylalanine. Left in the record is the CDR3 DNA by itself, 45 bases read in frame from the first base.

To note about this clone: Its antigen is unknown. Base qualities are not provided; no much larger clone lies one nucleotide away.

The sample consisted of CD4+ or CD8+ T cells sorted from blood, taken in a trial of the OX40 agonist ivuxolimab. The chain was built from TRBV5-4 and TRBJ2-1; too little of a D gene remains to name it. The TCR comes from an adult with an advanced solid tumor such as melanoma, head and neck, liver or kidney cancer. The CDR3 reads CASSLDLSSYNEQFF. In nucleotides, the sequence is TGTGCCAGCAGCTTGGACCTGAGCTCCTACAATGAGCAGTTCTTC.